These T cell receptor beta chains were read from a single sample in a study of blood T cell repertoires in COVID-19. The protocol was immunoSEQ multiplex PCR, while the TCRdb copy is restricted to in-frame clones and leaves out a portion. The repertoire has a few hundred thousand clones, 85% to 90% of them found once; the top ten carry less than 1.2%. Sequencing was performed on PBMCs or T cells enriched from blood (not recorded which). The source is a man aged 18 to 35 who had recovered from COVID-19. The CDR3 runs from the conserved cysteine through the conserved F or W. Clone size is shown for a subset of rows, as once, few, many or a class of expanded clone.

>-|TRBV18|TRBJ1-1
CASSLFEGHLNTEAFF
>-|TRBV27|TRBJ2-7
CASSLSVNTGQYF
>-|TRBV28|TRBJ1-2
CASYKQGFGYTF
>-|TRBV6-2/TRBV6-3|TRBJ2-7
CASSYPERQVSYEQYF
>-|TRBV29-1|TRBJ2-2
CSVEDWPGELFF
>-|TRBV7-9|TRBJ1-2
CASSSRHRDTYGYTF
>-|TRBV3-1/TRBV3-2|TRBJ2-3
CASSQGTSGRLDTQYF
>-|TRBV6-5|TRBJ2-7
CASSYEDRDNEQYF
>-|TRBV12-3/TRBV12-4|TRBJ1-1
CASSFHRGTEAFF
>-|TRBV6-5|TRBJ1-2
CASEDRQTNYGYTF
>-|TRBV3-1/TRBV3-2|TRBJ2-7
CASSHLQRGYEQYF
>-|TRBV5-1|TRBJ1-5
CASSRDGTAHQPQHF
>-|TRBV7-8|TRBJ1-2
CASSPGQGSAGYTF
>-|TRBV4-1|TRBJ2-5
CASSQEVSSGRVETQYF
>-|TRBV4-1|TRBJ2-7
CASSVAGGISYEQYF
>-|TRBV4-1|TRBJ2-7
CASSQDRGGYEQYF
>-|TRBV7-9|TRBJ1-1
CASRAGQDTEAFF
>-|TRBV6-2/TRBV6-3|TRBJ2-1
CASSTTSGSRHWDEQFF
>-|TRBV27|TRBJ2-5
CASVASGYPRETQYF
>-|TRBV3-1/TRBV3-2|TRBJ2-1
CASSHHTPNEQFF
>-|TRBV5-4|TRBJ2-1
CASSPGSYNEQFF
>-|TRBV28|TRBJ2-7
CASRTQTGTGADF
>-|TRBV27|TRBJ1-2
CASSADRGLYGYTF
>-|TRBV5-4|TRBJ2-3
CASSPTEADTQYF
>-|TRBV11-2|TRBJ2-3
CASSFMSDTQYF
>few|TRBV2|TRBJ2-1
CASMLAVDNEQFF
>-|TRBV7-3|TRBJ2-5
CASSLRLAGDETQYF
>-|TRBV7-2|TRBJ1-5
CASSSQGTTNQPQHF
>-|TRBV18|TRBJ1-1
CASSRQGGEAFF
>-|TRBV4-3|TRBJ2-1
CASSQDRRLAGYNEQFF
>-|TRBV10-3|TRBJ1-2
CAISETGYGYTF
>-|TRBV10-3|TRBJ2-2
CAISDYSLGTGVTGELFF
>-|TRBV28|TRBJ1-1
CASSLQRAAFF
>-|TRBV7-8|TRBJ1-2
CASSLISTGGKGYTF
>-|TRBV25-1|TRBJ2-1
CASSPRHDSSNEQFF
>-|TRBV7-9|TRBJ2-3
CASSLEQTTDTQYF
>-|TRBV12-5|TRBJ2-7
CASGFLTPSGEQYF
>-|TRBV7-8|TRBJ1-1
CASSLAWGGNTEAFF
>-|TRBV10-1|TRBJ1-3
CASSAGLIPGNTIYF
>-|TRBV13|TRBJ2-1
CASSLVGEGLHEQFF
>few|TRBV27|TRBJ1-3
CASRTGQSVGTIYF
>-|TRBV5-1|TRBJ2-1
CASSLASGSSYNEQFF
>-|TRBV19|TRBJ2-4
CASTSDRGLAKNIQYF
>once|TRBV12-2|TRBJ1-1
CASRLPSRCCKNNTEAFF
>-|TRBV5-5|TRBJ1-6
CASSPSSGQPYSPLHF
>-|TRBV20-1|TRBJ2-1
CSVSGLNEQFF
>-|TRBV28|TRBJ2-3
CASNPPSTDTQYF
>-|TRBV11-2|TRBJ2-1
CASSLHGLSNEQFF
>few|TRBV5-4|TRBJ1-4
CASSVDRGREKLFF
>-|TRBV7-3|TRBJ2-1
CASSPTVGTSGSNEQFF
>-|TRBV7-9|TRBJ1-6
CASSLAGGYNSPLHF
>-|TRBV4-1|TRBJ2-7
CASSPRTSGGSYEQYF